A single sample is the source of the 27 T cell receptor beta chains below, sequenced in a study of control samples from healthy donors and cancer patients. The method was immunoSEQ multiplex PCR; TCRdb's version includes in-frame clones alone and lacks a portion of them. The sample has 200,000 or so clones; roughly 94% are singletons. The specimen sequenced was blood. These receptors originate from a man in his fifties or sixties in good health.

The genes are TRBV6-5 and TRBJ2-7; D ambiguous. There are 12 residues in the CDR3. The germline V gene encodes CDR1 MNHEY and CDR2 SVGAGI. Deletions cut 6 bases from V and 3 bases from J, with 9 bases between. The CDR3 nucleotides read TGTGCCAGCAGGACAACCAGCTACGAGCAGTACTTC. Encoded protein: CASRTTSYEQYF.

This chain joins TRBV6-5 and TRBJ1-4; D is unresolved. Looked up from germline, CDR1 is MNHEY and CDR2 is SVGAGI. V was trimmed by 8 bases and J by 0 bases, leaving 10 bases between them. This CDR3 has 14 amino acids. The CDR3 spells CASLPYSTNEKLFF. The CDR3 coding sequence is TGTGCCAGCCTCCCCTATTCAACTAATGAAAAACTGTTTTTT.

DNA of the CDR3: TGTGCCAGCAGAGGGACAGGGGTTGGGGTAGCTTTCTTT. Translating it yields CASRGTGVGVAFF. The chain has TRBV28 and TRBJ1-1; TRBD1 matches 10 bases. With 6 bases clipped from V and 10 bases from J, the junction kept 8 bases outside the gene matches. This CDR3 comprises 13 residues. Looked up from germline, CDR1 is MDHEN and CDR2 is SYDVKM.

This chain connects TRBV7-2 to TRBJ2-7; D might be TRBD1 (6 bases). This CDR3 comprises 17 residues. With 3 bases removed from V and 5 bases from J, the gap between germline ends came to 23 bases. Germline V CDR1 and CDR2: SGHTA, FQGNSA. The CDR3 is CASSFRTLGAPPNEQYF. CDR3 nucleotides: TGTGCCAGCAGCTTCAGAACCCTGGGGGCGCCCCCCAACGAGCAGTACTTC.

The chain uses TRBV5-1 and TRBJ2-2; no definite D call. V was clipped by 6 bases and J by 0 bases, with 15 bases between them. Per the germline V gene, CDR1 is SGHRS and CDR2 is YFSETQ. CDR3 length: 16 residues. In nucleotides, the CDR3 is TGCGCCAGCAAGTCCAATTTCGATGCGAACACCGGGGAGCTGTTTTTT. It is translated as CASKSNFDANTGELFF.

The chain couples TRBV15 to TRBJ2-7; D is uncertain. Trimming pared 2 bases from V and 7 bases from J, leaving 12 bases between. The CDR3 is made up of 13 amino acids. CDR1 and CDR2 from the germline V gene are LNHNV and YYDKDF (reference sequence). The CDR3 reads CATSRPDGWEQYV. CDR3 nucleotide sequence: TGTGCCACCAGCAGACCCGACGGATGGGAGCAGTACGTC.

This clone was seen only once. J is TRBJ2-7 and V is TRBV29-1; 9 positions agree with TRBD1. Germline V gene sequence: CDR1 SQVTM, CDR2 ANQGSEA. The trim removed 6 bases at V and 3 bases at J, leaving 6 bases unmatched. The CDR3 runs to 13 residues. CDR3 protein: CSVPGTGNYEQYF. CDR3 DNA sequence: TGCAGCGTCCCCGGGACAGGGAACTACGAGCAGTACTTC.

This chain uses TRBV18 with TRBJ1-6; TRBD1 is a possible D gene (6 bases). Germline V CDR1 and CDR2: KGHSH, LQKENI. The CDR3 is made up of 15 amino acids. Trimming stripped 2 bases from V and 6 bases from J, with 11 bases between. DNA for the CDR3: TGTGCCAGCTCACCATCAGGGGTCCTTAATTCACCCCTCCACTTT. This translates into CASSPSGVLNSPLHF. Full variable domain (outside the CDR3, taken from reference TRBV18 and TRBJ1-6): NAGVMQNPRHLVRRRGQEARLRCSPMKGHSHVYWYRQLPEEGLKFMVYLQKENIIDESGMPKERFSAEFPKEGPSILRIQQVVRGDSAAYFCASSPSGVLNSPLHFGNGTRLTVT.

The chain links TRBV12-2 to TRBJ1-5. TRBV12-2 is assigned pseudogene status. The CDR3 has 16 residues. CDR3 in DNA: TGTGCAAGTCGCTTAGAAGGAACAGGGACTAATCAGCCCCAGCATTTT. It translates to CASRLEGTGTNQPQHF.

The genes are TRBV5-8 and TRBJ2-2; TRBD2 matches at 9 bases. With V trimmed by 0 bases and J by 3 bases, 3 bases remained unmatched. CDR1 and CDR2 (germline): SGHTS, YDEGEE. The CDR3 totals 16 residues. This CDR3 reads CASSLGTSAYTGELFF. CDR3 bases: TGTGCCAGCAGCTTGGGGACTAGCGCTTACACCGGGGAGCTGTTTTTT.

The genes are TRBV28 and TRBJ1-4; D possibly corresponds to TRBD1 (5 bases). CDR1 MDHEN and CDR2 SYDVKM come from the germline V gene. The CDR3 sequence is 12 residues long. The chain's CDR3 is CATAGLNEKLFF. The DNA of the CDR3 is TGTGCAACGGCAGGGTTAAATGAAAAACTGTTTTTT.

The CDR3 loop reads CASSLGSSYNEQFF. In nucleotides, the CDR3 is TGTGCCAGCAGTTTGGGTAGCTCCTACAATGAGCAGTTCTTC. This chain connects TRBV27 to TRBJ2-1, with D hard to call. Trimming stripped 3 bases from V and 0 bases from J, with 6 bases between. Germline lookup yields CDR1 MNHEY and CDR2 SMNVEV (reference sequence). The CDR3 runs to 14 residues.

This rearrangement joins TRBV7-8 to TRBJ1-5; D call uncertain. The CDR3 contains 14 residues. Trimming shortened V by 1 base and J by 7 bases, and 11 bases separated the two germline ends. Germline values: CDR1 SGHVS, CDR2 FQNEAQ. For the CDR3, the DNA is TGTGCCAGCAGCTTAGTGGCAGTAGGGCAGCCCCAGCATTTT. Protein: CASSLVAVGQPQHF. Together with reference TRBV7-8 and TRBJ1-5, the CDR3 gives the full variable domain: GAGVSQSPRYKVAKRGQDVALRCDPISGHVSLFWYQQALGQGPEFLTYFQNEAQLDKSGLPSDRFFAERPEGSVSTLKIQRTQQEDSAVYLCASSLVAVGQPQHFGDGTRLSIL.

This clone has a handful of counts. The V and J genes are TRBV18 and TRBJ1-1, with D tentatively TRBD1 (5 bases). Per germline, CDR1 KGHSH and CDR2 LQKENI. Trimming stripped 6 bases from V and 6 bases from J, with 11 bases between. The CDR3 has 12 residues. The CDR3 loop reads CASSTDTSEAFF. The CDR3 region has the DNA TGTGCCAGCTCCACGGACACTTCTGAAGCTTTCTTT. Together with reference TRBV18 and TRBJ1-1, the CDR3 gives the full variable domain: NAGVMQNPRHLVRRRGQEARLRCSPMKGHSHVYWYRQLPEEGLKFMVYLQKENIIDESGMPKERFSAEFPKEGPSILRIQQVVRGDSAAYFCASSTDTSEAFFGQGTRLTVV.

The chain carries TRBV6-5 and TRBJ2-3; possibly TRBD1 for D (6 bases). The V gene lost 4 bases and the J gene lost 2 bases, with 13 bases spanning the gap. This CDR3 has 15 amino acids. Germline V lookup: CDR1 MNHEY, CDR2 SVGAGI. CDR3 region: CASSSPRTATDTQYF. As DNA, the CDR3 is TGTGCCAGCAGTTCCCCCCGGACAGCCACAGATACGCAGTATTTT.

The CDR3 sequence is CASSEYLGTDNTEAFF. The CDR3 DNA follows: TGTGCCAGCAGTGAATATCTGGGCACAGATAACACTGAAGCTTTCTTT. V usage is TRBV25-1 and J usage is TRBJ1-1; D is unresolved. The V gene lost 0 bases and the J gene lost 2 bases, with 13 bases spanning the gap. The CDR3 is made up of 16 amino acids. Germline V gives CDR1 MGHDK, CDR2 SYGVNS.

The chain has TRBV6-5 and TRBJ2-1; 7 nucleotides match TRBD2. Looked up from germline, CDR1 is MNHEY and CDR2 is SVGAGI. The length of the CDR3 is 16 residues. J lost 0 bases, V lost 2 bases, and 4 bases had no gene match. CDR3 in amino acids: CASSYSGGGSYNEQFF. The CDR3, as DNA: TGTGCCAGCAGTTACAGCGGCGGGGGCTCCTACAATGAGCAGTTCTTC.

The V gene is TRBV9, the J gene TRBJ2-2; tentatively, D is TRBD2 (5 bases). Trimming pared 0 bases from V and 1 base from J, leaving 7 bases between. Per germline, CDR1 SGDLS and CDR2 YYNGEE. This CDR3 spans 15 amino acids. CDR3 in amino acids: CASSVGLMNTGELFF. In DNA form, the CDR3 reads TGTGCCAGCAGCGTAGGACTAATGAACACCGGGGAGCTGTTTTTT.

The gene calls are TRBV13 and TRBJ2-1, with 10 nucleotides matching TRBD1. From germline, CDR1 is PRHDT and CDR2 FYEKMQ (reference sequence). The junction had 2 bases not matched to a gene; V was cut back by 1 base and J by 2 bases. The CDR3 contains 16 residues. The CDR3 DNA reads as TGTGCCAGCAGCTTAGCGGGACAGGGGACCTACAATGAGCAGTTCTTC. Protein sequence: CASSLAGQGTYNEQFF.

As concerns this clone: This CDR3 is also generated by other DNA sequences in the sample. The chain combines TRBV6-2 or TRBV6-3 with TRBJ1-1; D remains unclear. The CDR3 is made up of 11 amino acids. Trimming shortened V by 6 bases and J by 1 base, and 3 bases separated the two germline ends. Germline-derived CDR1 and CDR2 are MNHEY and SVGEGT. Written as DNA, the CDR3 is TGTGCCAGCAGCCGGAACACTGAAGCTTTCTTT. It is translated as CASSRNTEAFF.

This clone has a handful of counts. The V gene is TRBV20-1, the J gene TRBJ1-1, with a possible D match to TRBD1 (6 bases). The germline V gene encodes CDR1 DFQATT and CDR2 SNEGSKA (reference sequence). CDR3 length: 11 amino acids. Trimming left V 7 bases short and J 3 bases short, with 9 bases between. CDR3 nucleotide sequence: TGCAGTGGAAAGGGGGACACTGAAGCTTTCTTT. Translated, it gives CSGKGDTEAFF.

In this sample, this clone turned up a few times. V and J are TRBV6-5 and TRBJ1-2; D is uncertain. This CDR3 comprises 13 residues. The germline CDR1 and CDR2 sequences are MNHEY and SVGAGI. V lost 6 bases to trimming and J lost 2 bases, with 10 bases between them. The CDR3, as DNA: TGTGCCAGCAGATTGACGGGCAACTATGGCTACACCTTC. Encoded protein: CASRLTGNYGYTF.

V gene TRBV19 combines with J gene TRBJ1-5; TRBD1 matches 7 bases. Germline V gene data show CDR1 as LNHDA and CDR2 as SQIVND (reference sequence). The CDR3 is made up of 16 amino acids. V lost 3 bases, J lost 3 bases, and 8 bases stayed unmatched. CDR3 protein: CASSITKGGYNQPQHF. CDR3 sequence (DNA): TGTGCCAGTAGTATCACCAAAGGGGGCTACAATCAGCCCCAGCATTTT.

The V and J genes are TRBV9 and TRBJ2-1, with 8 bases aligning to TRBD2. The CDR3 extends over 14 amino acids. J lost 6 bases, V lost 1 base, and 3 bases had no gene match. The germline V gene has CDR1 SGDLS and CDR2 YYNGEE. CDR3 nucleotide sequence: TGTGCCAGCAGCGTACGGGGGGGTGTCAATGAGCAGTTCTTC. Amino acids: CASSVRGGVNEQFF.

The chain uses TRBV5-1 and TRBJ1-5, with a tentative D call TRBD1 (5 bases). CDR1 is SGHRS, CDR2 YFSETQ, per germline. The V gene lost 0 bases and the J gene lost 2 bases, with 12 bases spanning the gap. The CDR3 is 16 residues long. CDR3: CASSLGHRNGNQPQHF. As DNA, the CDR3 is TGCGCCAGCAGCTTGGGTCACAGGAACGGCAATCAGCCCCAGCATTTT.

J is TRBJ2-7 and V is TRBV30; 9 bases align to TRBD1. The V gene end was trimmed by 0 bases and the J gene end by 1 base; junction bases not matched to a gene: 7. This CDR3 has 16 amino acids. Germline V CDR1 and CDR2: GTSNPN, SVGIG (reference sequence). Written as DNA, the CDR3 is TGTGCCTGGAGTGTACGGTTCGGGACAGGGTCCTACGAGCAGTACTTC. Its translation: CAWSVRFGTGSYEQYF.

J is TRBJ2-2 and V is TRBV4-1; D call uncertain. The length of the CDR3 is 18 residues. V lost 4 bases to trimming and J lost 0 bases, with 18 bases between them. Germline V gene sequence: CDR1 MGHRA, CDR2 YSYEKL. CDR3 amino acids: CASSRTGLVISNTGELFF. The CDR3 DNA reads TGCGCCAGCAGCCGGACCGGCTTGGTTATCTCGAACACCGGGGAGCTGTTTTTT.